The next 15 T cell receptor beta chains were all read from a single sample in a study of blood T cell repertoires in COVID-19. The repertoire was sequenced with immunoSEQ multiplex PCR; TCRdb's copy has only in-frame clones and lacks some. The sample carries about 200,000 clones, about 87% recorded once. The source material was peripheral blood. These receptor sequences come from a man aged 60-69 years with acute or convalescent COVID-19.

This clone appeared a single time. The chain joins TRBV14 to TRBJ2-5, with 8 bases lining up with TRBD1. Germline trimming cut 5 bases from V and 5 bases from J; bases unmatched to any gene: 7. This CDR3 is built from 14 residues. The germline gives CDR1 SGHDN, CDR2 FVKESK. The CDR3: CASSTGQGRETQYF. The CDR3 DNA reads TGTGCCAGCAGCACCGGACAGGGCAGGGAGACCCAGTACTTC.

The table lists this clone with a count of one. V and J are TRBV13 and TRBJ2-5; TRBD2 aligns across 8 bases. CDR1 PRHDT and CDR2 FYEKMQ come from the germline V gene (reference sequence). The V gene end was trimmed by 2 bases and the J gene end by 1 base; junction bases not matched to a gene: 3. The CDR3 is 15 amino acids. CDR3 DNA: TGTGCCAGCAGCTTAACCGGGAGGGCCCAAGAGACCCAGTACTTC. Amino acids: CASSLTGRAQETQYF.

This chain connects TRBV7-6 to TRBJ2-1; 9 bases line up with TRBD2. Trimming took 1 base from V and 4 from J; bases not matched to a gene: 8. The CDR3 contains 17 residues. CDR1 is SGHVS, CDR2 FNYEAQ, per germline. The CDR3 nucleotides are TGTGCCAGCAGCTTAGTCCGGGCGCGGGGGGGGTACAATGAGCAGTTCTTC. Translating gives CASSLVRARGGYNEQFF.

This rearrangement joins TRBV9 to TRBJ2-5, with D possibly matching TRBD1 (7 bases). V lost 6 bases and J 5 bases, leaving 17 bases between the germline ends. The CDR3 runs to 14 residues. The V gene's germline CDR1 is SGDLS and CDR2 YYNGEE. This chain's CDR3 is CASTPGGGGETQYF. CDR3 in DNA: TGTGCCAGCACCCCCGGAGGGGGCGGGGAGACCCAGTACTTC. The full variable domain, its missing parts supplied by reference TRBV9 and TRBJ2-5, is DSGVTQTPKHLITATGQRVTLRCSPRSGDLSVYWYQQSLDQGLQFLIQYYNGEERAKGNILERFSAQQFPDLHSELNLSSLELGDSALYFCASTPGGGGETQYFGPGTRLLVL.

This rearrangement joins TRBV28 to TRBJ2-7; D is perhaps TRBD1 (6 bases). CDR1 is MDHEN, CDR2 SYDVKM, per germline. The CDR3 is 16 residues long. V was trimmed by 3 bases and J by 5 bases, leaving 20 bases between them. In DNA form, the CDR3 reads TGTGCCAGCAGTTTGACCTTCGGGACAAGTTTTAACGAGCAGTACTTC. As protein: CASSLTFGTSFNEQYF.

The gene calls are TRBV2 and TRBJ2-4, with 9 bases fitting TRBD1. After removal of 6 bases from V and 1 base from J, the junction contained 7 bases not matched to a gene. This CDR3 contains 16 residues. Germline V lookup: CDR1 SNHLY, CDR2 FYNNEI. CDR3 nucleotide sequence: TGTGCCAGCAGCCCGACAGGGGGGAAGGCCAAAAACATTCAGTACTTC. This encodes CASSPTGGKAKNIQYF.

The J gene is TRBJ1-5, the V gene TRBV2; TRBD1 matches 9 bases. CDR1 and CDR2 from the germline V gene are SNHLY and FYNNEI. The CDR3 length is 14 residues. V was pared by 7 bases and J by 2 bases, with 3 bases of the junction left unmatched. The CDR3 DNA sequence: TGTGCCAGCATAGGGGACAGGGGCAATCAGCCCCAGCATTTT. This gives the protein CASIGDRGNQPQHF.

The chain recombines TRBV19 with TRBJ2-1, with 9 bases matching TRBD1. The germline gives CDR1 LNHDA, CDR2 SQIVND (reference sequence). The CDR3 covers 15 residues. The J segment lost 4 bases and the V segment lost 4 bases, leaving 5 bases of the junction unmatched. CDR3 amino acids: CASSSRDRVYNEQFF. As DNA, the CDR3 is TGTGCCAGTAGTAGCCGGGACAGGGTGTACAATGAGCAGTTCTTC.

The chain has TRBV5-8 and TRBJ2-3, with D tentatively TRBD1 (7 bases). Looked up from germline, CDR1 is SGHTS and CDR2 is YDEGEE. CDR3 length: 15 residues. Deletions cut 4 bases from V and 5 bases from J, with 17 bases between. The CDR3: CASSPGRGARDTQYF. CDR3 sequence (DNA): TGTGCCAGCAGCCCCGGCAGGGGGGCGAGAGATACGCAGTATTTT.

The rearrangement joins TRBV7-9 to TRBJ1-3, with D maybe TRBD1 (5 bases). The CDR3 totals 16 residues. CDR1 is SEHNR, CDR2 FQNEAQ, per germline (reference sequence). Between the trimmed V and J ends, which lost 5 bases and 0 bases, there was a span of 14 bases. CDR3 in DNA: TGTGCCAGCAGCCCCGGGGGGGGTCTCTCTGGAAACACCATATATTTT. Encoded protein: CASSPGGGLSGNTIYF.

This clone came up a few times. The CDR3 loop is CASSLRGGKNEQFF. The DNA of the CDR3 is TGTGCCAGCAGCTTGCGGGGGGGCAAAAATGAGCAGTTCTTC. The chain recombines TRBV9 with TRBJ2-1, with 9 positions matching TRBD2. The V gene's germline CDR1 is SGDLS and CDR2 YYNGEE. There are 14 residues in the CDR3. Trimming cost V 4 bases and J 7 bases; bases outside gene matches: 6.

The rearrangement joins TRBV11-2 to TRBJ2-1, with 10 positions matching TRBD2. The CDR3 is made up of 19 amino acids. V shed 1 base, J shed 4 bases, and the junction held 13 bases outside the gene matches. Germline assignment: CDR1 SGHAT and CDR2 FQNNGV. The CDR3 DNA sequence: TGTGCCAGCAGCTTAGTCCTAGCGGGGGACCCGAGCCCGTACAATGAGCAGTTCTTC. This encodes CASSLVLAGDPSPYNEQFF.

V is TRBV9 and J is TRBJ1-4; 7 bases align to TRBD1. After removal of 1 base from V and 3 bases from J, the junction contained 3 bases not matched to a gene. Looked up from germline, CDR1 is SGDLS and CDR2 is YYNGEE. The CDR3 totals 15 residues. The DNA of the CDR3 is TGTGCCAGCAGCGTACTGACAGGGTCTAATGAAAAACTGTTTTTT. This translates into CASSVLTGSNEKLFF.

The chain employs TRBV7-8 and TRBJ1-2; D call uncertain. CDR1 is SGHVS and CDR2 is FQNEAQ in the germline V gene. Trimming left V 5 bases short and J 4 bases short, with 20 bases between. This CDR3 region has 16 residues. Written as DNA, the CDR3 is TGTGCCAGCAGCGCAGCTTATAGCGGATCCCTCTATGGCTACACCTTC. This sequence encodes CASSAAYSGSLYGYTF.

V is TRBV7-3 and J is TRBJ2-1; TRBD1 matches at 11 bases. The CDR3 runs to 15 residues. Germline values: CDR1 SGHTA, CDR2 FQGTGA. The V segment lost 4 bases and the J segment 7 bases; nucleotides outside the gene matches: 6. As DNA, the CDR3 is TGTGCCAGCAGCTCTCCGGGACAGGGGGTAAATGAGCAGTTCTTC. As protein: CASSSPGQGVNEQFF.